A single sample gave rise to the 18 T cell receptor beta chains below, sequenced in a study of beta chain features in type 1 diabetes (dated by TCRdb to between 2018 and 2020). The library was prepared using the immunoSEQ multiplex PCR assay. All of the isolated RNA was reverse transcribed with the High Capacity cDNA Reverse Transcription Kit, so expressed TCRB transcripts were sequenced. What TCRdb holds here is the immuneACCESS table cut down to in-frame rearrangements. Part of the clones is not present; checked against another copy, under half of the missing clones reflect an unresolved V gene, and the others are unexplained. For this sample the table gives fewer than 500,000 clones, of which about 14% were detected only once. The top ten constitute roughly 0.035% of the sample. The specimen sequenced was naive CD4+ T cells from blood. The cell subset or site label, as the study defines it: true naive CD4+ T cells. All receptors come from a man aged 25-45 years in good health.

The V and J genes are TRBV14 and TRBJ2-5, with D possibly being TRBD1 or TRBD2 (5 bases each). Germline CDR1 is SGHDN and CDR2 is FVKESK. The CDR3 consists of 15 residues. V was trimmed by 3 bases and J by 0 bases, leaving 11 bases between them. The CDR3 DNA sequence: TGTGCCAGCAGCCAGGGACCCGGGTACCAAGAGACCCAGTACTTC. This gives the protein CASSQGPGYQETQYF.

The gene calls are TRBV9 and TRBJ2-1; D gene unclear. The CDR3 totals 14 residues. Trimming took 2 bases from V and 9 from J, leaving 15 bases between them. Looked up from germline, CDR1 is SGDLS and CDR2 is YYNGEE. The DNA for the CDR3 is TGTGCCAGCAGCGTGCCTGCTGGCGAAGGTGAGCAGTTCTTC. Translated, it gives CASSVPAGEGEQFF. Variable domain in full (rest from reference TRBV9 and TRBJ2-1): DSGVTQTPKHLITATGQRVTLRCSPRSGDLSVYWYQQSLDQGLQFLIQYYNGEERAKGNILERFSAQQFPDLHSELNLSSLELGDSALYFCASSVPAGEGEQFFGPGTRLTVL.

CDR3 protein: CATSREKAGGDTQYF. The CDR3 bases are TGTGCCACCAGCAGAGAAAAAGCGGGAGGGGATACGCAGTATTTT. The chain has TRBV15 and TRBJ2-3, with 10 bases matching TRBD2. CDR1 LNHNV and CDR2 YYDKDF come from the germline V gene (reference sequence). The CDR3 totals 15 residues. The junction had 3 bases not matched to a gene; V was cut back by 0 bases and J by 6 bases.

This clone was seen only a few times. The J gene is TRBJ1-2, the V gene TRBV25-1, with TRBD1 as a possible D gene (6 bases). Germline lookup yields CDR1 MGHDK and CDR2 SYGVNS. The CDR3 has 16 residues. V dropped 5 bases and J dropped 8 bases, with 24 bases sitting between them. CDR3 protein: CASSRMERSGARGYTF. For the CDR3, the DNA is TGTGCCAGCAGTCGTATGGAGCGCTCAGGGGCGAGAGGCTACACCTTC.

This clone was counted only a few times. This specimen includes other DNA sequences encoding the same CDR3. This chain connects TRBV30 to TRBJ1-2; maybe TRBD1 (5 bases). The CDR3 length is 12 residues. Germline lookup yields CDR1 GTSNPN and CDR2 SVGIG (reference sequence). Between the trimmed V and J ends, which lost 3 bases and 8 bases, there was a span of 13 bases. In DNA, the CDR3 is TGTGCCTGGAGCCCCGGGGCCGGCGGCTACACCTTC. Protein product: CAWSPGAGGYTF.

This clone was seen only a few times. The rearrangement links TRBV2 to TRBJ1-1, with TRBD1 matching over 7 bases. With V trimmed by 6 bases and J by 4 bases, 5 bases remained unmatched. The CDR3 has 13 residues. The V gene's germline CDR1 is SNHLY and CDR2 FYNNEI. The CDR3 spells CASRTGFGTEAFF. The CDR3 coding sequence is TGTGCCAGCAGGACAGGGTTTGGCACTGAAGCTTTCTTT.

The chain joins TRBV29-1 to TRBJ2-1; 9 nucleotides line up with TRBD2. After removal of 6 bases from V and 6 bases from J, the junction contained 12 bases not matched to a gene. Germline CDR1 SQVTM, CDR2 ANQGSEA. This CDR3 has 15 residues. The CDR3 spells CSVGEGLAGRNEQFF. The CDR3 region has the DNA TGCAGCGTGGGAGAGGGGCTAGCGGGGCGCAATGAGCAGTTCTTC.

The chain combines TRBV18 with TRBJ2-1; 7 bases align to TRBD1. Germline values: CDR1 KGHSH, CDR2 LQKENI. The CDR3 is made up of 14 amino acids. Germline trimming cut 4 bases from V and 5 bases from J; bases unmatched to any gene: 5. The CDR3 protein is CASSLGQSHNEQFF. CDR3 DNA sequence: TGTGCCAGCTCACTGGGACAGTCGCACAATGAGCAGTTCTTC. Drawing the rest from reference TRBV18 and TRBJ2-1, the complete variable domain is NAGVMQNPRHLVRRRGQEARLRCSPMKGHSHVYWYRQLPEEGLKFMVYLQKENIIDESGMPKERFSAEFPKEGPSILRIQQVVRGDSAAYFCASSLGQSHNEQFFGPGTRLTVL.

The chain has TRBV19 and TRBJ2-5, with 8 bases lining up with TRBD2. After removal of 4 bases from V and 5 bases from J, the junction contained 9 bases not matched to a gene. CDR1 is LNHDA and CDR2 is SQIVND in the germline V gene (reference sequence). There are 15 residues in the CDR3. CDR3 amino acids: CASSSQREIRETQYF. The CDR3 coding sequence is TGTGCCAGTAGTAGCCAGCGGGAGATCAGGGAGACCCAGTACTTC.

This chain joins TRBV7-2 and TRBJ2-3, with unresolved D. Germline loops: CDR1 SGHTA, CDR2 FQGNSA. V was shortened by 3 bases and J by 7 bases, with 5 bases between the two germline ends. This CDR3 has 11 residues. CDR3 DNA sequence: TGTGCCAGCAGCTTCGAGAATACGCAGTATTTT. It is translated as CASSFENTQYF.

The CDR3: CASSLMGTDQETQYF. For the CDR3, the DNA is TGTGCCAGCAGCTTAATGGGGACGGATCAAGAGACCCAGTACTTC. V gene TRBV7-2 combines with J gene TRBJ2-5; D possibly uses TRBD1 or TRBD2 (5 bases each). V lost 2 bases, J lost 2 bases, and 12 bases lay in between. Per germline, CDR1 SGHTA and CDR2 FQGNSA. The CDR3 has 15 residues. Using reference TRBV7-2 and TRBJ2-5 for the parts outside the CDR3, the full variable domain is GAGVSQSPSNKVTEKGKDVELRCDPISGHTALYWYRQSLGQGLEFLIYFQGNSAPDKSGLPSDRFSAERTGGSVSTLTIQRTQQEDSAVYLCASSLMGTDQETQYFGPGTRLLVL.

CDR3 sequence reads: CASRQGGNEQFF. As DNA, the CDR3 is TGTGCCAGCAGGCAGGGTGGCAATGAGCAGTTCTTC. The rearrangement links TRBV7-2 to TRBJ2-1, with a tentative D call TRBD1 (5 bases). Between the trimmed V and J ends, which lost 6 bases and 6 bases, there was a span of 9 bases. This CDR3 is built from 12 residues. CDR1 and CDR2 from the germline V gene are SGHTA and FQGNSA.

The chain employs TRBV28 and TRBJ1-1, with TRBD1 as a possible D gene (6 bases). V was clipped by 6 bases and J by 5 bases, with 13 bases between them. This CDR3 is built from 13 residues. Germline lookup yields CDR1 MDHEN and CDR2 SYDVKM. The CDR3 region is CASSRPGVTEAFF. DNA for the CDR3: TGTGCCAGCAGCAGACCAGGGGTGACTGAAGCTTTCTTT. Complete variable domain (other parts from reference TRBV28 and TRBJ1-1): DVKVTQSSRYLVKRTGEKVFLECVQDMDHENMFWYRQDPGLGLRLIYFSYDVKMKEKGDIPEGYSVSREKKERFSLILESASTNQTSMYLCASSRPGVTEAFFGQGTRLTVV.

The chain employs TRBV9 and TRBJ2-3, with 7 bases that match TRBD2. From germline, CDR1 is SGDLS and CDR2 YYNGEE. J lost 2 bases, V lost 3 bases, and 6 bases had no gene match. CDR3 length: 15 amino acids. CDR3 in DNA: TGTGCCAGCAGCGGCACCGGGACTACCACAGATACGCAGTATTTT. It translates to CASSGTGTTTDTQYF.

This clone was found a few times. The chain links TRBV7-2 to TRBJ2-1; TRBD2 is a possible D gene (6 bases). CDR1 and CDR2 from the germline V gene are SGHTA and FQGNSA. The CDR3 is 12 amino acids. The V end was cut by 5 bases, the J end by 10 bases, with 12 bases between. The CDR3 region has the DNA TGTGCCAGCAGCGCTAGACTAGGAGAGCAGTTCTTC. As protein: CASSARLGEQFF. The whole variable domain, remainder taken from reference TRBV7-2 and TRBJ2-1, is GAGVSQSPSNKVTEKGKDVELRCDPISGHTALYWYRQSLGQGLEFLIYFQGNSAPDKSGLPSDRFSAERTGGSVSTLTIQRTQQEDSAVYLCASSARLGEQFFGPGTRLTVL.

The CDR3, as DNA: TGTGCTAGTGGTTTGTGGCAGGGGACCTACAATGAGCAGTTCTTC. Translated: CASGLWQGTYNEQFF. The chain carries TRBV12-5 and TRBJ2-1, with D possibly matching TRBD1 (6 bases). Germline V lookup: CDR1 LGHNT, CDR2 FRNRAP. The CDR3 length is 15 residues. V lost 2 bases, J lost 2 bases, and 10 bases lay in between.

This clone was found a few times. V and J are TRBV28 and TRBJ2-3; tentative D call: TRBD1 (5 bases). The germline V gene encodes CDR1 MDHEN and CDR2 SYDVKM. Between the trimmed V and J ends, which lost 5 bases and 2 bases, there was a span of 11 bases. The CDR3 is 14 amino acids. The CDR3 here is CASSGLGATDTQYF. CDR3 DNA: TGTGCCAGCAGTGGCCTTGGGGCCACAGATACGCAGTATTTT.

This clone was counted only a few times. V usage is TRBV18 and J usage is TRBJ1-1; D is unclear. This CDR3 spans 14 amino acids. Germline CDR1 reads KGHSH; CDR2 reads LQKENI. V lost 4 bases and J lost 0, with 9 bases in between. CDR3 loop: CASSLPTVNTEAFF. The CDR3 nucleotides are TGTGCCAGCTCACTGCCAACAGTGAACACTGAAGCTTTCTTT.